Presented here are 32 T cell receptor beta chains from one specimen sequenced in a study of OX40 agonist ivuxolimab in advanced cancers. Method: immunoSEQ multiplex PCR; TCRdb's copy keeps in-frame clones and lacks some. The sample has some 110,000 clones, 85% to 95% seen once. The sample was CD4+ or CD8+ T cells sorted from blood, taken in a trial of the OX40 agonist ivuxolimab. The receptor set was obtained from an adult with an advanced solid tumor such as melanoma, head and neck, liver or kidney cancer.

J is TRBJ1-6 and V is TRBV4-1; D is uncertain. Germline values: CDR1 MGHRA, CDR2 YSYEKL. The CDR3 is made up of 15 amino acids. Trimming cost V 0 bases and J 10 bases, with 13 bases left between them. Here the CDR3 DNA reads TGCGCCAGCAGCCAAGAGACGTGGGAGTCCTCACCCCTCCACTTT. It codes for CASSQETWESSPLHF.

The chain carries TRBV7-2 and TRBJ2-5, with 13 bases identical to TRBD2. The CDR3 runs to 14 residues. With 5 bases clipped from V and 5 bases from J, the junction kept 2 bases outside the gene matches. CDR1 and CDR2 (germline): SGHTA, FQGNSA. In nucleotides, the CDR3 is TGTGCCAGCAGCCGGACTAGCGGGAGTGAGACCCAGTACTTC. Protein: CASSRTSGSETQYF.

J is TRBJ2-5 and V is TRBV28; D not certain. This CDR3 is built from 12 residues. With 2 bases removed from V and 11 bases from J, the gap between germline ends came to 12 bases. In germline, CDR1 is MDHEN, CDR2 SYDVKM. The CDR3 region has the DNA TGTGCCAGCAGTTTACCCGGCGCCCAACAGTACTTC. Protein product: CASSLPGAQQYF.

The chain has TRBV4-1 and TRBJ2-5, with TRBD2 as a possible D gene (6 bases). The DNA end favors TRBJ2-7, so the J call may be wrong. This CDR3 spans 14 amino acids. Germline V gene data show CDR1 as MGHRA and CDR2 as YSYEKL. The CDR3 coding sequence is TGCGCCAGCAGCCAAGTCGGGGGTATCGACGAGCAGTACTTC. Translated: CASSQVGGIDEQYF.

This clone was seen only once. The rearrangement uses TRBV28 and TRBJ2-7; D may match TRBD1 or TRBD2 (6 bases each). The CDR3 covers 16 residues. Germline V gene sequence: CDR1 MDHEN, CDR2 SYDVKM. V lost 5 bases and J 3 bases, leaving 20 bases between the germline ends. The chain's CDR3 is CASSPNSAGQFYEQYF. Written as DNA, the CDR3 is TGTGCCAGCAGTCCAAATTCCGCGGGACAATTCTACGAGCAGTACTTC.

This clone has just a few counts. This chain connects TRBV4-3 to TRBJ2-3, with unresolved D. The germline V and J ends were trimmed by 4 bases and 0 bases, with 20 bases remaining between them. CDR1 and CDR2 (germline): LGHNA, YSLEER. CDR3 length: 18 residues. This chain's CDR3 is CASSLQHRTETSTDTQYF. The CDR3 DNA sequence: TGCGCCAGCAGCCTTCAACATAGGACGGAAACTAGCACAGATACGCAGTATTTT.

This clone was detected only once. The V and J genes are TRBV7-2 and TRBJ2-5; unclear D gene. This CDR3 spans 14 amino acids. Germline-derived CDR1 and CDR2 are SGHTA and FQGNSA. Trimming took off 1 base at V and 1 base at J, with 7 bases between the two ends. The CDR3 is CASSLDLGQETQYF. CDR3 bases: TGTGCCAGCAGCTTAGATCTGGGCCAAGAGACCCAGTACTTC.

Turning to this clone: Other nucleotide sequences in the sample specify the same CDR3. V and J are TRBV30 and TRBJ2-3, with TRBD2 matching 11 bases. Germline CDR1 GTSNPN, CDR2 SVGIG (reference sequence). The CDR3 runs to 15 residues. After removal of 0 bases from V and 6 bases from J, the junction contained 5 bases not matched to a gene. The chain's CDR3 is CAWSVPSGRQDTQYF. CDR3 DNA: TGTGCCTGGAGTGTACCTAGCGGGAGGCAGGATACGCAGTATTTT.

The J gene is TRBJ1-5, the V gene TRBV5-1, with D uncertain. Trimming pared 3 bases from V and 6 bases from J, leaving 16 bases between. Looked up from germline, CDR1 is SGHRS and CDR2 is YFSETQ. The CDR3 has 15 amino acids. In DNA, the CDR3 is TGCGCCAGCAGCTCCTCTGGAGGGTCTGGTCAGCCCCAGCATTTT. It is translated as CASSSSGGSGQPQHF.

The chain is built from TRBV25-1 and TRBJ2-3; D possibly matches TRBD1 or TRBD2 (6 bases each). Germline values: CDR1 MGHDK, CDR2 SYGVNS. V gave up 5 bases and J gave up 1 base, with 13 bases separating them. The CDR3 spans 15 residues. CDR3 nucleotide sequence: TGTGCCAGCAGTACGGGGGCGTTTGGCACAGATACGCAGTATTTT. Translated, it gives CASSTGAFGTDTQYF.

CDR3 sequence: CASRQTGSLYGYTF. CDR3 bases: TGTGCCAGCAGGCAGACAGGTTCTCTCTATGGCTACACCTTC. The chain has TRBV27 and TRBJ1-2; possible D gene TRBD1, 6 bases. Trimming took off 6 bases at V and 4 bases at J, with 15 bases between the two ends. The CDR3 is made up of 14 amino acids. Germline CDR1 is MNHEY and CDR2 is SMNVEV (reference sequence).

CDR3 in amino acids: CASSPLDKYNEQFF. DNA of the CDR3: TGTGCCAGTAGCCCGTTGGACAAGTACAATGAGCAGTTCTTC. V and J are TRBV19 and TRBJ2-1, with D possibly being TRBD1 (5 bases). This CDR3 comprises 14 residues. Deletions cut 6 bases from V and 4 bases from J, with 13 bases between. CDR1 is LNHDA, CDR2 SQIVND, per germline (reference sequence).

The chain has TRBV2 and TRBJ2-7; D not resolved. The CDR3 extends over 14 amino acids. CDR1 and CDR2 (germline): SNHLY, FYNNEI. The V end was cut by 6 bases, the J end by 6 bases, with 18 bases between. The CDR3 sequence is CASRVNLPVPEQYF. For the CDR3, the DNA is TGTGCCAGCAGGGTCAACCTTCCAGTCCCCGAGCAGTACTTC.

The V and J genes are TRBV5-1 and TRBJ2-5; 7 bases align to TRBD1. CDR1 is SGHRS, CDR2 YFSETQ, per germline. The CDR3 loop spans 15 amino acids. Losses at the gene ends were 6 bases for V and 5 bases for J; bases not matched to a gene: 13. This chain's CDR3 is CASTVTGTQGETQYF. CDR3 sequence (DNA): TGCGCCAGCACGGTGACCGGGACACAGGGGGAGACCCAGTACTTC.

The chain recombines TRBV2 with TRBJ1-4; TRBD1 matches 10 bases. J was trimmed by 1 base and V by 5 bases; bases with no gene match: 7. The CDR3 has 17 amino acids. Germline values: CDR1 SNHLY, CDR2 FYNNEI. The CDR3 loop reads CASSYDRGPGTNEKLFF. For the CDR3, the DNA is TGTGCCAGCAGTTATGACAGGGGGCCTGGAACTAATGAAAAACTGTTTTTT.

V usage is TRBV2 and J usage is TRBJ2-2; 7 nucleotides line up with TRBD2. In germline, CDR1 is SNHLY, CDR2 FYNNEI. The CDR3 is 14 amino acids. Trimming took 8 bases from V and 1 from J; bases not matched to a gene: 4. CDR3 amino acids: CASDQRGNTGELFF. As DNA, the CDR3 is TGTGCCAGCGACCAGCGGGGGAACACCGGGGAGCTGTTTTTT.

The chain has TRBV30 and TRBJ1-2; 11 nucleotides agree with TRBD1. V lost 8 bases and J lost 2; bases outside the gene matches: 10. Germline V gives CDR1 GTSNPN, CDR2 SVGIG (reference sequence). This CDR3 has 15 residues. CDR3 in DNA: TGTGCCAGAAGTCCGGGACAGGGGGGAAACTATGGCTACACCTTC. This translates into CARSPGQGGNYGYTF.

The table lists this clone with a count of one. The DNA for the CDR3 is TGTGCCAGCAGCTTGGCCGGGGGACAGGGGGTCGATGAGCAGTTCTTC. It translates to CASSLAGGQGVDEQFF. The gene calls are TRBV5-4 and TRBJ2-1; TRBD1 matches 11 bases. Germline values: CDR1 SGHNT, CDR2 YYREEE (reference sequence). This CDR3 comprises 16 residues. J gave up 8 bases and V 0 bases, and 7 bases lay outside the gene matches.

V usage is TRBV5-1 and J usage is TRBJ2-2; D is possibly TRBD2 (5 bases). Germline CDR1 is SGHRS and CDR2 is YFSETQ. This CDR3 contains 14 residues. Trimming removed 7 bases at V and 5 bases at J, with 15 bases between. CDR3 DNA sequence: TGCGCCAGCTATATGGGAGTTGGGACCGGGGAGCTGTTTTTT. It specifies CASYMGVGTGELFF. Full variable domain (rest looked up from reference TRBV5-1 and TRBJ2-2): KAGVTQTPRYLIKTRGQQVTLSCSPISGHRSVSWYQQTPGQGLQFLFEYFSETQRNKGNFPGRFSGRQFSNSRSEMNVSTLELGDSALYLCASYMGVGTGELFFGEGSRLTVL.

V gene TRBV5-4 combines with J gene TRBJ1-2; no clear D. CDR1 SGHNT and CDR2 YYREEE come from the germline V gene (reference sequence). The CDR3 contains 15 residues. Between the trimmed V and J ends, which lost 0 bases and 4 bases, there was a span of 13 bases. DNA for the CDR3: TGTGCCAGCAGCTTGGTGCCAGGATGGGGCTATGGCTACACCTTC. Amino acids: CASSLVPGWGYGYTF.

The chain recombines TRBV7-9 with TRBJ1-1; D gene unclear. This CDR3 comprises 15 residues. Germline CDR1 is SEHNR and CDR2 is FQNEAQ (reference sequence). Trimming shortened V by 1 base and J by 1 base, and 10 bases separated the two germline ends. For the CDR3, the DNA is TGTGCCAGCAGCTTAGACCTCGCAGCGAACACTGAAGCTTTCTTT. Amino acid sequence: CASSLDLAANTEAFF.

This chain's CDR3 is CASSLGDRDSTEAFF. DNA for the CDR3: TGTGCCAGCAGCTTGGGGGACAGGGATTCCACTGAAGCTTTCTTT. The V and J genes are TRBV7-9 and TRBJ1-1, with 9 bases aligning to TRBD1. V dropped 3 bases and J dropped 4; count of bases not matched to a gene: 6. The CDR3 totals 15 residues. Germline V gene sequence: CDR1 SEHNR, CDR2 FQNEAQ (reference sequence).

This rearrangement joins TRBV29-1 to TRBJ2-3, with a possible D match to TRBD1 (5 bases). Trimming took 8 bases from V and 0 from J, leaving 15 bases between them. CDR3 length: 14 residues. From germline, CDR1 is SQVTM and CDR2 ANQGSEA. DNA of the CDR3: TGCAGCCTGGACACAGGACCAAGCACAGATACGCAGTATTTT. Protein: CSLDTGPSTDTQYF.

The chain recombines TRBV7-3 with TRBJ2-1; a possible D gene is TRBD1 (5 bases). This CDR3 contains 13 residues. Trimming removed 3 bases at V and 5 bases at J, with 8 bases between. Germline CDR1 and CDR2: SGHTA and FQGTGA. CDR3 in DNA: TGTGCCAGCAGCTTCAGGGAACACAATGAGCAGTTCTTC. It yields the protein CASSFREHNEQFF.

The chain has TRBV19 and TRBJ2-7; 8 nucleotides line up with TRBD1. Germline V gene lookup returns CDR1 LNHDA and CDR2 SQIVND (reference sequence). V was clipped by 9 bases and J by 5 bases; unmatched bases: 15. The CDR3 contains 15 residues. CDR3 region: CASNGGAGGLNEQYF. The CDR3 nucleotides are TGTGCCAGCAACGGTGGGGCAGGGGGCTTAAACGAGCAGTACTTC. Together with reference TRBV19 and TRBJ2-7, the CDR3 gives the full variable domain: DGGITQSPKYLFRKEGQNVTLSCEQNLNHDAMYWYRQDPGQGLRLIYYSQIVNDFQKGDIAEGYSVSREKKESFPLTVTSAQKNPTAFYLCASNGGAGGLNEQYFGPGTRLTVT.

Only a few counts were recorded for this clone. The chain couples TRBV5-1 to TRBJ1-4, with D possibly TRBD1 on 5 matching bases. The CDR3 is 13 amino acids. The germline CDR1 and CDR2 sequences are SGHRS and YFSETQ. V shed 8 bases and J shed 8 bases, with 16 bases lying between them. The CDR3 DNA sequence: TGCGCCAGTGGGACGGCGTTAGGGGAAAAACTGTTTTTT. The encoded protein is CASGTALGEKLFF.

The chain has TRBV2 and TRBJ1-1; a possible D gene is TRBD1 (6 bases). V gave up 5 bases and J gave up 4 bases, with 11 bases separating them. This CDR3 has 13 residues. The germline V gene encodes CDR1 SNHLY and CDR2 FYNNEI. The CDR3 here is CASSIQTGTEAFF. The CDR3 DNA sequence: TGTGCCAGCAGTATCCAGACAGGCACTGAAGCTTTCTTT.

This rearrangement joins TRBV4-3 to TRBJ2-3, with 14 bases fitting TRBD2. Germline V gene sequence: CDR1 LGHNA, CDR2 YSLEER. The CDR3 length is 18 residues. The V gene end was trimmed by 1 base and the J gene end by 3 bases; junction bases not matched to a gene: 6. The CDR3 protein is CASSQAGGTSGSTDTQYF. The CDR3 DNA reads TGCGCCAGCAGCCAAGCCGGAGGGACTAGCGGGAGTACAGATACGCAGTATTTT.

This clone occurred once. The chain couples TRBV4-1 to TRBJ2-1; 7 nucleotides match TRBD1. CDR3 length: 16 amino acids. Germline trimming cut 4 bases from V and 5 bases from J; bases unmatched to any gene: 11. CDR1 is MGHRA and CDR2 is YSYEKL in the germline V gene. The CDR3, as DNA: TGCGCCAGCAGCCGCCTCCCAGGGGGTACCCACAATGAGCAGTTCTTC. It translates to CASSRLPGGTHNEQFF.

The CDR3 here is CAWSDPRLGTGELFF. CDR3 nucleotides: TGTGCCTGGAGTGACCCCCGGCTAGGCACCGGGGAGCTGTTTTTT. The chain combines TRBV30 with TRBJ2-2, with unresolved D. The germline V gene has CDR1 GTSNPN and CDR2 SVGIG (reference sequence). CDR3 size: 15 residues. V was pared by 1 base and J by 4 bases, with 13 bases between.

V usage is TRBV7-2 and J usage is TRBJ2-7, with 11 bases aligning to TRBD1. The J segment lost 5 bases and the V segment lost 5 bases, leaving 8 bases of the junction unmatched. Germline values: CDR1 SGHTA, CDR2 FQGNSA. This CDR3 has 15 amino acids. The CDR3 bases are TGTGCCAGCAGCCCCCGTTGGGGACAGGGGGACGAGCAGTACTTC. Residues: CASSPRWGQGDEQYF. Supplemented by reference TRBV7-2 and TRBJ2-7, the full variable domain reads GAGVSQSPSNKVTEKGKDVELRCDPISGHTALYWYRQSLGQGLEFLIYFQGNSAPDKSGLPSDRFSAERTGGSVSTLTIQRTQQEDSAVYLCASSPRWGQGDEQYFGPGTRLTVT.

V is TRBV19 and J is TRBJ1-2; 7 positions match TRBD1. From germline, CDR1 is LNHDA and CDR2 SQIVND (reference sequence). CDR3 size: 15 residues. With V trimmed by 5 bases and J by 2 bases, 8 bases remained unmatched. The CDR3 region has the DNA TGTGCCAGTAGTGTCCAGGGGGTGCACAACTATGGCTACACCTTC. Translation: CASSVQGVHNYGYTF.